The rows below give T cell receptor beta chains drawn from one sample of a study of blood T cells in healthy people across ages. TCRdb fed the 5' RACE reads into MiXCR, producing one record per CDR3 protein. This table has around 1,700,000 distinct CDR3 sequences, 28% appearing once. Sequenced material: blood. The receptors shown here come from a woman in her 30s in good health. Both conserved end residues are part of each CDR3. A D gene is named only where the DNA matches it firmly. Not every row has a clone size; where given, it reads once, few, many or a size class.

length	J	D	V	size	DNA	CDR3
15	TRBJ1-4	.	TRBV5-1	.	TGCGCCAACCGTCAGACCCTCGCAACTAATGAAAAACTGTTTTTT	CANRQTLATNEKLFF
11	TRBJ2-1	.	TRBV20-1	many	TGCAGTGCTAGATACTACAATGAGCAGTTCTTC	CSARYYNEQFF
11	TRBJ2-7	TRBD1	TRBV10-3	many	TGTGCCACGGGACAGGGCAACGAGCAGTACTTC	CATGQGNEQYF
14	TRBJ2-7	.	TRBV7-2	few	TGTGCCAGCAGCTCCGGGGTGGGGGCCTACGAGCAGTACTTC	CASSSGVGAYEQYF
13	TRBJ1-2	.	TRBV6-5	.	TGTGCCAGCAGTGAGACAGGCGGCGACGGCTACACCTTC	CASSETGGDGYTF
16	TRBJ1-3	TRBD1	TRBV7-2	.	TGTGCCAGCAGCTCGAGACAGGGCTCGGCCGGAAACACCATATATTTT	CASSSRQGSAGNTIYF
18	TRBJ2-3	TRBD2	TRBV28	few	TGTGCCAGCAGTTCGGCGTGGGGGGCTAGCGGGGATCCGGATACGCAGTATTTT	CASSSAWGASGDPDTQYF
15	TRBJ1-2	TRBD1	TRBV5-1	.	TGCGCCAGCAGCTTGGAGGGACAGACAATGGGCGGCTACACCTTC	CASSLEGQTMGGYTF
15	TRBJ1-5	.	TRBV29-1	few	TGCAGCGTTTTCGGACAGCACGATAGCAATCAGCCCCAGCATTTT	CSVFGQHDSNQPQHF
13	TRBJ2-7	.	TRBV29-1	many	TGCAGCGTTGACCAGGGGGGGATCTACGAGCAGTACTTC	CSVDQGGIYEQYF
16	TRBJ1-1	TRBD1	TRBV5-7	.	TGTGCCAGCAGCCTTCGACAGGGGAGAGCTGGTTCTGAAGCTTTCTTT	CASSLRQGRAGSEAFF
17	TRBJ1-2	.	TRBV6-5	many	TGTGCCAGCAGTTACTCACTACAGGGTATAGCTAACTATGGCTACACCTTC	CASSYSLQGIANYGYTF
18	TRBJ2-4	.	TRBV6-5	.	TGTGCCAGCAGTCCACTCGACAGACTGGGGAAGGCCAAAAACATTCAGTACTTC	CASSPLDRLGKAKNIQYF
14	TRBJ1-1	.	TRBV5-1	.	TGCGCCAGCAGCGCGTACCAGGGCAACACTGAAGCTTTCTTT	CASSAYQGNTEAFF
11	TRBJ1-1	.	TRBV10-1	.	TGCGCCAGCAGTGACCACCTGAAGGCTTTCTTT	CASSDHLKAFF
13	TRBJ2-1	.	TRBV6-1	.	TGTGCCAGCAGTGCAGGACAGTTCGGGGAGCAGTTCTTC	CASSAGQFGEQFF
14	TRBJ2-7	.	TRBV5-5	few	TGTGCCAGCAGCCGTCCAGCGGAGTCCTACGAGCAGTACTTC	CASSRPAESYEQYF
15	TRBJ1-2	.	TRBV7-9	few	TGTGCCAGCAGCTCCTTGCTAGACAGGCTAGATGGCTACACCTTC	CASSSLLDRLDGYTF
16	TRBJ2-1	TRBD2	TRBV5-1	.	TGCGCCAGCAGCTTGGGGACTAGCGGGGTACAATATGAGCAGTTCTTC	CASSLGTSGVQYEQFF
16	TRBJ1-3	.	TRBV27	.	TGTGCCAGCAACATTAGGGGCGCAGTTTCTGGAAACACCATATATTTT	CASNIRGAVSGNTIYF
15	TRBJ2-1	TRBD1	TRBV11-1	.	TGTGTCAGCAGCCCAGACAGGGGCCCCTACAATGAGCAGTTCTTC	CVSSPDRGPYNEQFF
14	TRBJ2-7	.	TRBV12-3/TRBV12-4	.	TGTGCCAGCCTTATCGAAGCGGGCGTCACTGAGCAGTACTTC	CASLIEAGVTEQYF
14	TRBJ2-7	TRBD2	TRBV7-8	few	TGTGCCAGCAGCTTATCCGGGACTAGGGGCGAGCAGTACTTC	CASSLSGTRGEQYF
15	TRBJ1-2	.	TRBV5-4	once	TGTGCCAGCACCGGAAACACAGGGAAATTGGATGGCTACACCTTC	CASTGNTGKLDGYTF
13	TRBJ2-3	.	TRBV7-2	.	TGTGCCGGCAGCGCCTCGGGGGGCAATACGCAGTATTTT	CAGSASGGNTQYF
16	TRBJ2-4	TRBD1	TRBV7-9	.	TGTGCCAGCAGCGCGACTGGGGCAGGACAGGGCGAGGAGCAGTACTTC	CASSATGAGQGEEQYF
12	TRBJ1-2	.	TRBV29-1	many	TGCAGCGTTGACAGGGAGGTCTATGGCTACACCTTC	CSVDREVYGYTF
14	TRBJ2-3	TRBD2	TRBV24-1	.	TGTGCCACCGCTCAATCCGGGGGGGCGAATACGCAGTATTTT	CATAQSGGANTQYF
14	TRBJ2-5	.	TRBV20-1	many	TGCAGTGCTAGGGGGGGCGGGGGAGGAGAGACCCAGTACTTC	CSARGGGGGETQYF
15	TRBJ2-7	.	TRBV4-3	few	TGCGCCAGCAGCCAAGATCTCGGCAGAGACTACGAGCAGTACTTC	CASSQDLGRDYEQYF
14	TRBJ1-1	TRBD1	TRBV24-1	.	TGTGCCACCAGTGATTCTTTGGACAGGGGGCAAGCTTTCTTT	CATSDSLDRGQAFF
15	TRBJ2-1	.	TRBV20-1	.	TGCAGTGCTAGAGTTGCAGGGACTCCCTACAATGAGCAGTTCTTC	CSARVAGTPYNEQFF
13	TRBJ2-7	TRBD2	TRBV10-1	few	TGCGCCAGCGGACTAGCGGGAGGGTACGAGCAGTACTTC	CASGLAGGYEQYF
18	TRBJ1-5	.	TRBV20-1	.	TGCAGTGCCGATCCTTCTGGGGCAGGGCCCTATAGCAATCAGCCCCAGCATTTT	CSADPSGAGPYSNQPQHF
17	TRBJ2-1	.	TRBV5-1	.	TGCGCCAGCAGCTTGGGGGTGGAGAGGCCCAAGGGAAATGAGCAGTTCTTC	CASSLGVERPKGNEQFF
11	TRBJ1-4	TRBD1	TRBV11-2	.	TGTGCCAGCAGCCCGCCTGGACAGGGTGTTTTT	CASSPPGQGVF
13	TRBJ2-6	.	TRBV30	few	TGTGCCGGAGGGTACTCTGGGGCCAACGTCCTGACTTTC	CAGGYSGANVLTF
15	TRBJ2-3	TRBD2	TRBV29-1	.	TGCAGCGTTGACGGACCGGCGGGAGACTTGTATACGCAGTATTTT	CSVDGPAGDLYTQYF
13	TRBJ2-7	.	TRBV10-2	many	TGCGCCAGCAGCCCAGGGGAAAGGTACGAGCAGTACTTC	CASSPGERYEQYF
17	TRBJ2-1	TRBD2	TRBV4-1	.	TGCGCCAACAGCCAAGTCCCTAGCGGGGGGGCGTACAATGAGCAGTTCTTC	CANSQVPSGGAYNEQFF
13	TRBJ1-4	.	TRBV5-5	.	TGTGCCAGCAGGCGTGGACAAGTTGAAAAACTGTTTTTT	CASRRGQVEKLFF
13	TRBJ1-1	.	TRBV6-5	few	TGTGCCAGCACTGGGGGGGGGAGGACTGAAGCTTTCTTT	CASTGGGRTEAFF
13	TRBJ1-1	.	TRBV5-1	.	TGCGCCAGCAGCTGGAAAACTAACACTGAAGCTTTCTTT	CASSWKTNTEAFF
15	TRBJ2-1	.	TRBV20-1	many	TGCAGTGCTTTCAAGATAGCGGATTCCTACAATGAGCAGTTCTTC	CSAFKIADSYNEQFF
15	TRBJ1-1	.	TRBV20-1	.	TGCAGTGCTAGGCTCGCCGGGACCGAGCCGAAGGAAGCTTTCTTT	CSARLAGTEPKEAFF